A single sample gave rise to the 30 T cell receptor beta chains below, sequenced in a study of early T cells in non-severe SARS-CoV-2 infection. One entry per CDR3 protein results from TCRdb running MiXCR on the 5' RACE reads. Among roughly 67,000 distinct CDR3 sequences listed, approximately 11% were seen once. Sequenced input: whole blood. Every receptor here comes from an adult who was a healthcare worker with PCR-confirmed SARS-CoV-2 infection or an uninfected control (not recorded which).

The J gene is TRBJ2-1, the V gene TRBV19, with TRBD2 matching 7 bases. The germline V gene has CDR1 LNHDA and CDR2 SQIVND (reference sequence). This CDR3 region has 15 residues. The V and J ends lost 3 bases and 2 bases, in that order; junction bases with no gene match: 4. CDR3 DNA sequence: TGTGCCAGTAGTATTGAGCGGGACCCCTACAATGAGCAGTTCTTC. This translates into CASSIERDPYNEQFF.

This clonotype has a count of ten or more. The J gene is TRBJ1-1, the V gene TRBV30; D not resolved. The CDR3 extends over 13 amino acids. The germline gives CDR1 GTSNPN, CDR2 SVGIG (reference sequence). Trimming removed 0 bases at V and 1 base at J, with 6 bases between. The CDR3 protein is CAWSVVGNTEAFF. CDR3 DNA sequence: TGTGCCTGGAGTGTCGTGGGGAACACTGAAGCTTTCTTT.

This clonotype came up many times. This rearrangement joins TRBV7-9 to TRBJ2-2; D unresolved. The CDR3 is made up of 14 amino acids. From germline, CDR1 is SEHNR and CDR2 FQNEAQ (reference sequence). V lost 5 bases to trimming and J lost 1 base, with 8 bases between them. Here the CDR3 DNA reads TGTGCCAGCAGCCCCGACTTGAACACCGGGGAGCTGTTTTTT. It yields the protein CASSPDLNTGELFF.

V gene TRBV5-6 combines with J gene TRBJ1-6; 9 positions agree with TRBD1. The CDR3 length is 15 residues. Per the germline V gene, CDR1 is SGHDT and CDR2 is YYEEEE. V gave up 4 bases and J gave up 7 bases; unmatched junction bases: 6. This chain's CDR3 is CASSPDRGSNSPLHF. In DNA form, the CDR3 reads TGTGCCAGCAGCCCGGACAGGGGTTCGAATTCACCCCTCCACTTT.

About this clonotype: Without the conserved terminal phenylalanine or tryptophan, this CDR3 likely stems from a read error. The chain uses TRBV4-3 and TRBJ2-3, with D maybe TRBD2 (6 bases). Trimming removed 1 base from V and 4 bases from J, with 9 bases in between. CDR1 and CDR2 from the germline V gene are LGHNA and YSLEER. This CDR3 contains 14 residues. CDR3 nucleotide sequence: TGCGCCAGCAGCCAAGGACTAGTATCAGATACGCAGTATTTG. It is translated as CASSQGLVSDTQYL.

This clonotype was counted at least ten times. The chain employs TRBV7-6 and TRBJ2-6; 7 bases are shared with TRBD2. The CDR3 consists of 17 residues. J lost 2 bases, V lost 5 bases, and 9 bases had no gene match. The germline CDR1 and CDR2 sequences are SGHVS and FNYEAQ. The CDR3 region is CASSPEGGLTGANVLTF. The CDR3 DNA is TGTGCCAGCAGCCCCGAGGGAGGGCTTACTGGGGCCAACGTCCTGACTTTC. The variable domain in full, completed from reference TRBV7-6 and TRBJ2-6, reads GAGVSQSPRYKVTKRGQDVALRCDPISGHVSLYWYRQALGQGPEFLTYFNYEAQQDKSGLPNDRFSAERPEGSISTLTIQRTEQRDSAMYRCASSPEGGLTGANVLTFGAGSRLTVL.

CDR3 sequence: CASSSGRNTGELFF. Written as DNA, the CDR3 is TGTGCCAGCAGTTCTGGGCGGAACACCGGGGAGCTGTTTTTT. V and J are TRBV11-2 and TRBJ2-2; unclear D gene. The CDR3 has 14 amino acids. Germline CDR1 reads SGHAT; CDR2 reads FQNNGV. V lost 6 bases to trimming and J lost 1 base, with 9 bases between them. Complete variable domain (other parts from reference TRBV11-2 and TRBJ2-2): EAGVAQSPRYKIIEKRQSVAFWCNPISGHATLYWYQQILGQGPKLLIQFQNNGVVDDSQLPKDRFSAERLKGVDSTLKIQPAKLEDSAVYLCASSSGRNTGELFFGEGSRLTVL.

This clonotype was counted only a few times. The chain employs TRBV5-1 and TRBJ2-2; D unresolved. Trimming removed 9 bases from V and 1 base from J, with 10 bases in between. The CDR3 runs to 13 residues. Germline assignment: CDR1 SGHRS and CDR2 YFSETQ. The CDR3 DNA sequence: TGCGCCACCTCGACCGAGAACACCGGGGAGCTGTTTTTT. This translates into CATSTENTGELFF.

There are many counts of this clonotype. This chain uses TRBV20-1 with TRBJ2-1; tentative D call: TRBD1 (5 bases). CDR3 size: 11 residues. CDR1 and CDR2 (germline): DFQATT, SNEGSKA (reference sequence). Trimming cost V 4 bases and J 5 bases, with 6 bases left between them. The CDR3 is CSATGHNEQFF. CDR3 DNA sequence: TGCAGTGCTACAGGGCACAATGAGCAGTTCTTC.

In its sample, this clonotype was seen many times. The gene calls are TRBV12-3 or TRBV12-4 and TRBJ2-1, with D possibly being TRBD2 (6 bases). Deletions cut 6 bases from V and 5 bases from J, with 17 bases between. The CDR3 sequence is 15 residues long. The CDR3 protein is CASSPVSGWDNEQFF. CDR3 nucleotides: TGTGCCAGCAGCCCCGTTAGCGGCTGGGACAATGAGCAGTTCTTC.

This chain connects TRBV28 to TRBJ1-1; no firm D call. This CDR3 has 15 amino acids. Germline lookup yields CDR1 MDHEN and CDR2 SYDVKM. V was pared by 2 bases and J by 1 base, with 11 bases between. The CDR3 coding sequence is TGTGCCAGCAGTTTACCAACGCACCGGAACACTGAAGCTTTCTTT. Encoded protein: CASSLPTHRNTEAFF.

The rearrangement uses TRBV5-4 and TRBJ2-7; possible D gene TRBD2, 6 bases. V lost 4 bases and J 2 bases, leaving 22 bases between the germline ends. The CDR3 has 17 residues. The germline V gene has CDR1 SGHNT and CDR2 YYREEE (reference sequence). CDR3 bases: TGTGCCAGCAGCCCGAATTCCCGGTCGGGGGTCGCCTACGAGCAGTACTTC. This gives the protein CASSPNSRSGVAYEQYF. The variable domain in full, completed from reference TRBV5-4 and TRBJ2-7, reads ETGVTQSPTHLIKTRGQQVTLRCSSQSGHNTVSWYQQALGQGPQFIFQYYREEENGRGNFPPRFSGLQFPNYSSELNVNALELDDSALYLCASSPNSRSGVAYEQYFGPGTRLTVT.

Within the sample, this clonotype is medium-sized. The J gene is TRBJ2-7, the V gene TRBV12-3 or TRBV12-4; 8 positions match TRBD2. V shed 5 bases, J shed 1 base, and the junction held 7 bases outside the gene matches. This CDR3 spans 15 amino acids. In nucleotides, the CDR3 is TGTGCCAGCAGTCCATCGAGCGGGGGATCCTACGAGCAGTACTTC. Translation: CASSPSSGGSYEQYF.

The chain has TRBV12-3 or TRBV12-4 and TRBJ2-5; 8 bases agree with TRBD2. The CDR3 is made up of 18 amino acids. V was pared by 6 bases and J by 5 bases, with 20 bases of the junction left unmatched. CDR3 amino acids: CASSPGLGTETSAETQYF. DNA for the CDR3: TGTGCCAGCAGCCCCGGGCTTGGTACGGAGACTAGCGCCGAGACCCAGTACTTC.

This clonotype was seen repeatedly, ten times or more. The chain links TRBV20-1 to TRBJ2-2, with TRBD2 matching over 11 bases. The trim removed 3 bases at V and 5 bases at J, leaving 2 bases unmatched. Per germline, CDR1 DFQATT and CDR2 SNEGSKA (reference sequence). This CDR3 has 14 residues. The CDR3 region is CSASLAGGTGELFF. The CDR3 DNA reads TGCAGTGCTAGTTTAGCGGGAGGGACCGGGGAGCTGTTTTTT.

Ten or more counts support this clonotype. This rearrangement joins TRBV18 to TRBJ1-5; 7 nucleotides line up with TRBD1. The CDR3 has 14 residues. Germline-derived CDR1 and CDR2 are KGHSH and LQKENI. V was clipped by 3 bases and J by 1 base; unmatched bases: 0. The CDR3 loop is CASSPGQSNQPQHF. CDR3 sequence (DNA): TGTGCCAGCTCACCGGGACAGAGCAATCAGCCCCAGCATTTT.

For this clonotype: It may be a read error: a sequence one base away is much more abundant. The conserved phenylalanine or tryptophan is not found at the CDR3 terminus, so this likely reflects a read error. The chain has TRBV2 and TRBJ2-7; D is unclear. V gave up 4 bases and J gave up 6 bases, with 10 bases separating them. Germline V gene data show CDR1 as SNHLY and CDR2 as FYNNEI. The CDR3 runs to 12 residues. CDR3 protein: CASSVEGIEQYS. CDR3 nucleotides: TGTGCCAGCAGTGTTGAAGGGATCGAGCAGTACTCC.

This clonotype was recorded at least ten times. CDR3 coding DNA: TGTGCCACCAGCAGATCAGCGGACTCGAACACCGGGGAGCTGTTTTTT. It codes for CATSRSADSNTGELFF. The chain joins TRBV15 to TRBJ2-2, with D perhaps TRBD2 (5 bases). Germline assignment: CDR1 LNHNV and CDR2 YYDKDF (reference sequence). The CDR3 contains 16 residues. Trimming removed 2 bases at V and 0 bases at J, with 10 bases between.

This clonotype was seen at least ten times. The J gene is TRBJ2-5, the V gene TRBV7-9; D is uncertain. From germline, CDR1 is SEHNR and CDR2 FQNEAQ (reference sequence). Trimming stripped 1 base from V and 5 bases from J, with 5 bases between. CDR3 size: 12 residues. The CDR3 coding sequence is TGTGCCAGCAGCTTAGAGGCCGAGACCCAGTACTTC. Protein product: CASSLEAETQYF.

This clonotype has more than one count but fewer than ten. The chain has TRBV7-2 and TRBJ1-2, with no clear D. Germline V gene lookup returns CDR1 SGHTA and CDR2 FQGNSA. Trimming cost V 4 bases and J 2 bases, with 8 bases left between them. This CDR3 has 13 residues. CDR3 in DNA: TGTGCCAGCAGCTCGACGGGGAACTATGGCTACACCTTC. Its translation: CASSSTGNYGYTF. The complete variable domain, with remaining parts taken from reference TRBV7-2 and TRBJ1-2, reads GAGVSQSPSNKVTEKGKDVELRCDPISGHTALYWYRQSLGQGLEFLIYFQGNSAPDKSGLPSDRFSAERTGGSVSTLTIQRTQQEDSAVYLCASSSTGNYGYTFGSGTRLTVV.

J is TRBJ2-1 and V is TRBV15; 9 nucleotides match TRBD1. This CDR3 contains 15 residues. Trimming took 3 bases from V and 1 from J; bases not matched to a gene: 1. CDR1 is LNHNV, CDR2 YYDKDF, per germline (reference sequence). CDR3 loop: CATSRDRGSYNEQFF. CDR3 bases: TGTGCCACCAGCAGGGACAGGGGATCCTACAATGAGCAGTTCTTC.

The table lists this clonotype with a few counts. The chain recombines TRBV2 with TRBJ1-1, with TRBD1 as a possible D gene (5 bases). The CDR3 runs 13 residues. The germline V gene has CDR1 SNHLY and CDR2 FYNNEI. With 1 base removed from V and 4 bases from J, the gap between germline ends came to 7 bases. The CDR3 here is CASSEGGGTEAFF. The CDR3 nucleotides read TGTGCCAGCAGTGAAGGGGGCGGCACTGAAGCTTTCTTT. Based on the CDR3 plus reference TRBV2 and TRBJ1-1, the full variable domain is EPEVTQTPSHQVTQMGQEVILRCVPISNHLYFYWYRQILGQKVEFLVSFYNNEISEKSEIFDDQFSVERPDGSNFTLKIRSTKLEDSAMYFCASSEGGGTEAFFGQGTRLTVV.

There are many counts of this clonotype. V usage is TRBV7-2 and J usage is TRBJ2-1; the D is unclear. This CDR3 contains 14 residues. The germline V gene has CDR1 SGHTA and CDR2 FQGNSA. Deletions cut 1 base from V and 9 bases from J, with 13 bases between. The CDR3 is CASSLGVGMSEQFF. CDR3 coding DNA: TGTGCCAGCAGCTTAGGAGTCGGTATGAGTGAGCAGTTCTTC.

The rearrangement uses TRBV6-1 and TRBJ2-7; a possible D gene is TRBD2 (6 bases). The CDR3 consists of 14 residues. The germline V gene encodes CDR1 MNHNS and CDR2 SASEGT. V was cut by 2 bases and J by 4 bases, with 12 bases left in between. CDR3 residues: CASSELAGPYEQYF. In DNA, the CDR3 is TGTGCCAGCAGTGAATTGGCGGGACCGTACGAGCAGTACTTC.

The table lists this clonotype with a few counts. The rearrangement joins TRBV11-2 to TRBJ2-3; tentative D call: TRBD2 (5 bases). The V and J ends lost 1 base and 6 bases respectively, with 17 bases between them. This CDR3 is built from 16 residues. CDR1 and CDR2 from the germline V gene are SGHAT and FQNNGV. The CDR3 sequence is CASSLVGGPTMDTQYF. Here the CDR3 DNA reads TGTGCCAGCAGCTTAGTAGGAGGACCGACGATGGATACGCAGTATTTT. The full variable domain, its missing parts supplied by reference TRBV11-2 and TRBJ2-3, is EAGVAQSPRYKIIEKRQSVAFWCNPISGHATLYWYQQILGQGPKLLIQFQNNGVVDDSQLPKDRFSAERLKGVDSTLKIQPAKLEDSAVYLCASSLVGGPTMDTQYFGPGTRLTVL.

The chain links TRBV28 to TRBJ1-5; TRBD1 matches at 9 bases. This CDR3 contains 14 residues. From germline, CDR1 is MDHEN and CDR2 SYDVKM. With 5 bases clipped from V and 7 bases from J, the junction kept 6 bases outside the gene matches. CDR3 in DNA: TGTGCCAGCAGTCCCGGACAGGGGTGGCAGCCCCAGCATTTT. This codes for CASSPGQGWQPQHF.

This chain joins TRBV7-9 and TRBJ1-2, with no clear D. Germline CDR1 reads SEHNR; CDR2 reads FQNEAQ (reference sequence). The ends were cut back, 4 bases at V and 6 bases at J, with 12 bases in the middle. CDR3 size: 13 residues. This CDR3 reads CASSSAPSDGYTF. As DNA, the CDR3 is TGTGCCAGCAGCTCAGCACCTTCCGATGGCTACACCTTC.

This clonotype came up many times. This chain connects TRBV25-1 to TRBJ2-7; 7 bases match TRBD1. This CDR3 has 14 residues. Looked up from germline, CDR1 is MGHDK and CDR2 is SYGVNS. With V trimmed by 7 bases and J by 2 bases, 8 bases remained unmatched. Here the CDR3 DNA reads TGTGCCAGCATCTCTTCCGGGACAGCCTACGAGCAGTACTTC. This translates into CASISSGTAYEQYF.

This clonotype appeared many times. The genes are TRBV4-3 and TRBJ2-1, with 8 positions matching TRBD2. J gave up 5 bases and V 3 bases, and 9 bases lay outside the gene matches. Germline V gives CDR1 LGHNA, CDR2 YSLEER. The CDR3 covers 16 residues. CDR3 region: CASSQPTQRGHNEQFF. In DNA form, the CDR3 reads TGCGCCAGCAGCCAGCCAACCCAGCGGGGGCACAATGAGCAGTTCTTC.

The V call is TRBV18, the J call TRBJ2-2, with D tentatively TRBD2 (5 bases). Germline-derived CDR1 and CDR2 are KGHSH and LQKENI. Trimming took 5 bases from V and 6 from J, leaving 10 bases between them. This CDR3 region has 13 residues. This chain's CDR3 is CASSSAEAGELFF. The CDR3 nucleotides are TGTGCCAGCTCATCTGCGGAGGCCGGGGAGCTGTTTTTT.